These 30 T cell receptor beta chains were all obtained from the same sample, sequenced in a study of T cells in narcolepsy. Data came from immunoSEQ multiplex PCR; TCRdb stores just in-frame clones and leaves some out. The data show about 20,000 clones, under 85% seen once. Specimen: memory (CD45RA-) CD4+ T cells from blood. These receptor sequences come from a human donor in good health.

This CDR3 is CASSLEGHGTPQNIQYF. As DNA, the CDR3 is TGCGCCAGCAGCTTGGAAGGGCACGGGACACCACAAAACATTCAGTACTTC. This chain joins TRBV5-1 and TRBJ2-4, with a weak D call TRBD1 (6 bases). This CDR3 spans 17 amino acids. Germline lookup yields CDR1 SGHRS and CDR2 YFSETQ. V lost 0 bases to trimming and J lost 5 bases, with 18 bases between them.

The chain has TRBV10-3 and TRBJ2-6, with 7 bases identical to TRBD2. V was pared by 8 bases and J by 1 base, with 11 bases of the junction left unmatched. Looked up from germline, CDR1 is ENHRY and CDR2 is SYGVKD. This CDR3 contains 17 residues. This chain's CDR3 is CAISLGTGGSGANVLTF. The CDR3 DNA is TGTGCCATCTCTTTAGGGACGGGAGGATCTGGGGCCAACGTCCTGACTTTC.

This clone was detected only a few times. This chain connects TRBV19 to TRBJ2-2; 8 nucleotides agree with TRBD2. V shed 7 bases, J shed 4 bases, and the junction held 11 bases outside the gene matches. The CDR3 sequence is 16 residues long. Germline values: CDR1 LNHDA, CDR2 SQIVND (reference sequence). The CDR3 DNA follows: TGTGCCAGTATCCGAAGCGGGAGAAGGAGCACCGGGGAGCTGTTTTTT. It codes for CASIRSGRRSTGELFF.

This clone was picked up a small number of times. The chain couples TRBV28 to TRBJ2-1; D uncertain. V gave up 6 bases and J gave up 10 bases, with 7 bases separating them. Germline CDR1 reads MDHEN; CDR2 reads SYDVKM. The CDR3 consists of 10 residues. The CDR3 region has the DNA TGTGCCAGCAGCGAAGCAGAGCAGTTCTTC. The encoded protein is CASSEAEQFF.

This clone came up once. This sequence joins TRBV6-5 and TRBJ1-5; possible D gene TRBD1, 5 bases. This CDR3 comprises 13 residues. Germline V gives CDR1 MNHEY, CDR2 SVGAGI. The V end lost 5 bases, the J end lost 7 bases, and 12 bases lay between the germline ends. CDR3 DNA: TGTGCCAGCAGTAGATGGGAGGGGCAGCCCCAGCATTTT. As protein: CASSRWEGQPQHF.

The genes are TRBV28 and TRBJ2-2; TRBD1 aligns across 8 bases. The CDR3 has 15 residues. From germline, CDR1 is MDHEN and CDR2 SYDVKM. V was pared by 6 bases and J by 9 bases, with 12 bases of the junction left unmatched. The CDR3 DNA sequence: TGTGCCAGCAGAGACCAGGGGGCGAGGCACCGGGAGCTGTTTTTT. It encodes CASRDQGARHRELFF.

The V call is TRBV30, the J call TRBJ1-4, with a tentative D call TRBD1 (5 bases). This CDR3 comprises 14 residues. Trimming took 0 bases from V and 5 from J, leaving 10 bases between them. Per the germline V gene, CDR1 is GTSNPN and CDR2 is SVGIG (reference sequence). CDR3 sequence: CAWSVQAGNEKLFF. The CDR3 coding sequence is TGTGCCTGGAGTGTACAGGCAGGGAATGAAAAACTGTTTTTT.

The rearrangement joins TRBV29-1 to TRBJ2-7; maybe TRBD1 (9 bases). This CDR3 is 15 amino acids long. Deletions cut 6 bases from V and 0 bases from J, with 18 bases between. CDR1 and CDR2 from the germline V gene are SQVTM and ANQGSEA. CDR3 nucleotide sequence: TGCAGCGTAGCCCGGGGGGGACAGGGCTCCTACGAGCAGTACTTC. Translating it yields CSVARGGQGSYEQYF.

This chain uses TRBV25-1 with TRBJ2-5; 10 positions match TRBD2. The CDR3 sequence is 14 residues long. The V gene's germline CDR1 is MGHDK and CDR2 SYGVNS. J gave up 5 bases and V 4 bases, and 4 bases lay outside the gene matches. CDR3 DNA: TGTGCCAGCAGTGCAGCGGGGGGGCCGGAGACCCAGTACTTC. It is translated as CASSAAGGPETQYF.

This clone was detected only once. This sequence joins TRBV30 and TRBJ2-3; 7 bases are a match to TRBD1. There are 14 residues in the CDR3. Trimming at V came to 3 bases and at J to 0 bases, leaving 3 bases not matched to a gene. Germline V gene sequence: CDR1 GTSNPN, CDR2 SVGIG (reference sequence). The CDR3 protein is CAWRTGSSTDTQYF. CDR3 DNA sequence: TGTGCCTGGAGGACAGGGAGTAGCACAGATACGCAGTATTTT.

The V call is TRBV7-2, the J call TRBJ2-5; TRBD2 is a possible D gene (6 bases). Trimming cost V 1 base and J 4 bases, with 10 bases left between them. Germline values: CDR1 SGHTA, CDR2 FQGNSA. The CDR3 has 14 residues. For the CDR3, the DNA is TGTGCCAGCAGCTTAGGCGGGACTCTAGAGACCCAGTACTTC. Its translation is CASSLGGTLETQYF.

The chain employs TRBV7-2 and TRBJ1-2; D is unclear. Germline lookup yields CDR1 SGHTA and CDR2 FQGNSA. V lost 1 base to trimming and J lost 8 bases, with 8 bases between them. CDR3 length equals 12 residues. The CDR3 sequence: CASSLDAGGYTF. DNA for the CDR3: TGTGCCAGCAGCTTAGACGCCGGGGGCTACACCTTC.

The chain links TRBV19 to TRBJ2-3; TRBD2 agrees at 7 bases. This CDR3 region has 16 residues. Unmatched junction bases numbered 13, after V lost 7 bases and J lost 3 bases. CDR1 is LNHDA and CDR2 is SQIVND in the germline V gene (reference sequence). CDR3: CASKDLAGRATDTQYF. DNA for the CDR3: TGTGCCAGTAAGGATTTGGCGGGGAGGGCTACAGATACGCAGTATTTT.

The CDR3 region is CASSSSGGWFYGYTF. CDR3 in DNA: TGTGCCAGCAGCTCGTCCGGGGGGTGGTTCTATGGCTACACCTTC. The chain recombines TRBV13 with TRBJ1-2; maybe TRBD1 (5 bases). Between the trimmed V and J ends, which lost 4 bases and 4 bases, there was a span of 16 bases. Per the germline V gene, CDR1 is PRHDT and CDR2 is FYEKMQ (reference sequence). The CDR3 loop spans 15 amino acids.

In its sample, this clone was seen once. This chain connects TRBV7-2 to TRBJ2-5; possibly TRBD2 for D (6 bases). Germline V gene sequence: CDR1 SGHTA, CDR2 FQGNSA. V was pared by 0 bases and J by 1 base, with 12 bases between. CDR3 length equals 16 residues. The CDR3 loop reads CASSLAHGGGQETQYF. Here the CDR3 DNA reads TGTGCCAGCAGCTTAGCGCACGGGGGTGGCCAAGAGACCCAGTACTTC.

CDR3 in amino acids: CASSKPGTTSCEQYF. Here the CDR3 DNA reads TGTGCCAGCAGCAAGCCCGGGACCACATCTTGTGAGCAGTACTTC. The V and J genes are TRBV28 and TRBJ2-7; D may correspond to TRBD1 or TRBD2 (5 bases each). The V gene's germline CDR1 is MDHEN and CDR2 SYDVKM. The CDR3 is made up of 15 amino acids. V was shortened by 6 bases and J by 7 bases, with 22 bases between the two germline ends.

This chain joins TRBV30 and TRBJ1-4; D remains ambiguous. Trimming shortened V by 2 bases and J by 8 bases, and 15 bases separated the two germline ends. CDR3 size: 14 residues. CDR1 GTSNPN and CDR2 SVGIG come from the germline V gene (reference sequence). Here the CDR3 reads CAWSIESGREKLFF. CDR3 DNA: TGTGCCTGGAGTATAGAATCGGGGAGGGAAAAACTGTTTTTT.

The chain has TRBV2 and TRBJ2-1, with a possible D match to TRBD2 (5 bases). The V gene's germline CDR1 is SNHLY and CDR2 FYNNEI. V was trimmed by 7 bases and J by 5 bases, leaving 15 bases between them. The CDR3 is made up of 14 amino acids. The CDR3 loop is CASTRDGPDNEQFF. As DNA, the CDR3 is TGTGCCAGCACCCGGGATGGCCCAGACAATGAGCAGTTCTTC.

The V call is TRBV11-1, the J call TRBJ2-7, with no clear D. Deletions cut 4 bases from V and 0 bases from J, with 7 bases between. The CDR3 is 13 amino acids. Per the germline V gene, CDR1 is SGHAT and CDR2 is FQDESV (reference sequence). The CDR3 sequence is CASSSTGSYEQYF. The CDR3 DNA reads TGTGCCAGCAGCTCGACTGGCTCCTACGAGCAGTACTTC.

The gene calls are TRBV19 and TRBJ2-6; no firm D call. V was pared by 10 bases and J by 0 bases, with 16 bases between. The CDR3 loop spans 16 amino acids. Germline CDR1 LNHDA, CDR2 SQIVND (reference sequence). CDR3 nucleotides: TGTGCCACTGCCTGGCTTGCTTCCTCTGGGGCCAACGTCCTGACTTTC. The encoded protein is CATAWLASSGANVLTF.

J is TRBJ2-1 and V is TRBV19; maybe TRBD2 (7 bases). Germline assignment: CDR1 LNHDA and CDR2 SQIVND (reference sequence). V lost 6 bases to trimming and J lost 2 bases, with 17 bases between them. The CDR3 length is 16 residues. The CDR3 protein is CASRGGSGTPYNEQFF. The CDR3, as DNA: TGTGCCAGTAGAGGGGGAAGCGGGACCCCCTACAATGAGCAGTTCTTC.

The chain joins TRBV30 to TRBJ1-1, with TRBD1 matching over 9 bases. CDR1 and CDR2 from the germline V gene are GTSNPN and SVGIG (reference sequence). V was clipped by 6 bases and J by 2 bases; unmatched bases: 7. The CDR3 has 14 residues. The CDR3 is CACDTTGGNTEAFF. The CDR3 nucleotides read TGTGCCTGTGACACGACAGGGGGTAACACTGAAGCTTTCTTT.

The chain combines TRBV11-2 with TRBJ2-1; D may correspond to TRBD1 or TRBD2 (7 bases each). Germline CDR1 and CDR2: SGHAT and FQNNGV. V lost 3 bases and J lost 8, with 17 bases in between. The CDR3 sequence is 15 residues long. The CDR3 is CASSLGGGAGYEQFF. The CDR3 DNA is TGTGCCAGCAGCTTGGGAGGGGGCGCCGGCTATGAGCAGTTCTTC.

About this clone itself: The junction departs from germline at one end; a sequencing error may be responsible. The chain links TRBV7-7 to TRBJ2-2; 7 positions agree with TRBD1. The CDR3 consists of 13 residues. CDR1 and CDR2 (germline): SSHAT, FNYEAQ (reference sequence). CDR3 sequence reads: CASSWDSTGELFF. The DNA of the CDR3 is TGTGCTAGCAGCTGGGACAGTACCGGGGAGCTGTTTTTT.

The V gene is TRBV4-3, the J gene TRBJ2-2; 9 nucleotides agree with TRBD1. The V gene's germline CDR1 is LGHNA and CDR2 YSLEER. The V segment lost 1 base and the J segment 6 bases; nucleotides outside the gene matches: 6. The CDR3 loop spans 16 amino acids. CDR3 DNA sequence: TGCGCCAGCAGCCAAGGGGACAGGGCCGGCTCCGGGGAGCTGTTTTTT. Amino acids: CASSQGDRAGSGELFF.

The chain is built from TRBV7-6 and TRBJ2-5, with 9 bases identical to TRBD1. V gave up 2 bases and J gave up 4 bases; unmatched junction bases: 8. CDR3 length: 16 amino acids. Germline CDR1 reads SGHVS; CDR2 reads FNYEAQ. In DNA form, the CDR3 reads TGTGCCAGCAGCTTATCAACTGGGACAGGGTTAGAGACCCAGTACTTC. Its protein is CASSLSTGTGLETQYF. Full variable domain (outside the CDR3, taken from reference TRBV7-6 and TRBJ2-5): GAGVSQSPRYKVTKRGQDVALRCDPISGHVSLYWYRQALGQGPEFLTYFNYEAQQDKSGLPNDRFSAERPEGSISTLTIQRTEQRDSAMYRCASSLSTGTGLETQYFGPGTRLLVL.

The chain uses TRBV16 and TRBJ1-1; weak D call: TRBD1 (6 bases). Trimming pared 2 bases from V and 4 bases from J, leaving 14 bases between. The CDR3 is 15 amino acids. Germline lookup yields CDR1 KGHSY and CDR2 FQNENV. The CDR3 here is CASSQILGGGTEAFF. The CDR3 region has the DNA TGTGCCAGCAGCCAAATTCTAGGGGGAGGCACTGAAGCTTTCTTT. Using reference TRBV16 and TRBJ1-1 for the parts outside the CDR3, the full variable domain is GEEVAQTPKHLVRGEGQKAKLYCAPIKGHSYVFWYQQVLKNEFKFLISFQNENVFDETGMPKERFSAKCLPNSPCSLEIQATKLEDSAVYFCASSQILGGGTEAFFGQGTRLTVV.

V and J are TRBV7-3 and TRBJ2-7, with D perhaps matching TRBD1 or TRBD2 (6 bases each). V gave up 2 bases and J gave up 3 bases, with 14 bases separating them. There are 15 residues in the CDR3. Germline V CDR1 and CDR2: SGHTA, FQGTGA. The CDR3 sequence is CASSLGGGNDYEQYF. CDR3 DNA: TGTGCCAGCAGCTTAGGAGGGGGTAACGACTACGAGCAGTACTTC.

This rearrangement joins TRBV4-2 to TRBJ1-1; 7 positions agree with TRBD1. The V and J ends lost 2 bases and 1 base, in that order; junction bases with no gene match: 4. The CDR3 is 15 residues long. The V gene's germline CDR1 is LGHNA and CDR2 YNFKEQ. The CDR3 spells CASSQRGLSNTEAFF. The CDR3 DNA reads TGTGCCAGCAGCCAAAGGGGGCTCTCGAACACTGAAGCTTTCTTT.

The chain links TRBV29-1 to TRBJ2-5, with 7 bases that match TRBD1. With 4 bases clipped from V and 2 bases from J, the junction kept 4 bases outside the gene matches. The V gene's germline CDR1 is SQVTM and CDR2 ANQGSEA. The CDR3 is made up of 13 amino acids. The CDR3 nucleotides are TGCAGCGTTGTCAGCAGGGGGCAAGAGACCCAGTACTTC. It is translated as CSVVSRGQETQYF. Based on the CDR3 plus reference TRBV29-1 and TRBJ2-5, the full variable domain is SAVISQKPSRDICQRGTSLTIQCQVDSQVTMMFWYRQQPGQSLTLIATANQGSEATYESGFVIDKFPISRPNLTFSTLTVSNMSPEDSSIYLCSVVSRGQETQYFGPGTRLLVL.